Listed here is a single T cell receptor beta chain. Its matching antigen is unknown. Primers included in the PCR were 60 Vbeta and 13 Jbeta primers. Per the original data handling: In a later analysis, of about 80 million unique beta chains, about 11 million appeared in at least two donors. The assay was immunoSEQ multiplex PCR, and TCRdb's table has in-frame clones only and misses some. The V and J calls and the clone size are those of that table, but D and trimming were determined from the DNA. The table lists 150,000 to 200,000 clones, almost 80% of them singletons. The data are from a study of cytomegalovirus exposure and HLA in healthy donors. Study-level results: Rarity held for most TCR sequences, but there were some public TCRs that occurred in many donors.

V trimming: 0 bases; J trimming: 1 base; junction bases outside the gene matches: 18. The CDR3 extends over 20 amino acids. In germline, CDR1 is LGHNA, CDR2 YSLEER. Source material: PBMCs. The receptor was derived from a male donor in good health and CMV-seronegative. The V and J genes are TRBV4-3 and TRBJ2-7; TRBD2 matches 7 bases. The DNA of the CDR3 is TGCGCCAGCAGCCAAGAATCTATGTCTCCGGGACTAAGATTATCCTACGAGCAGTACTTC. Residues: CASSQESMSPGLRLSYEQYF.